This T cell receptor (beta chain) was found in a study of shared clonotypes between healthy human individuals. At a deep level, the assay was run. TCRdb's table, derived via immunoSEQ multiplex PCR, lists solely in-frame clones and lacks some. The data contain about 470,000 clones, roughly 77% of them singletons. With 2 bases removed from V and 2 bases from J, the gap between germline ends came to 15 bases. CDR1 SGHAT and CDR2 FQNNGV come from the germline V gene. CDR3 length equals 16 residues. Tens of millions of PBMCs went into genomic DNA for unsorted samples. This chain uses TRBV11-2 with TRBJ2-5, with D possibly being TRBD2 (5 bases). The sequenced sample consisted of PBMCs. This receptor was taken from a woman in her forties in good health. Some clones in this sample may be carry-over from other donors' samples. In DNA, the CDR3 is TGTGCCAGCAGCTTATTGGGCTCGGGCGGGCAAGAGACCCAGTACTTC. Protein product: CASSLLGSGGQETQYF.